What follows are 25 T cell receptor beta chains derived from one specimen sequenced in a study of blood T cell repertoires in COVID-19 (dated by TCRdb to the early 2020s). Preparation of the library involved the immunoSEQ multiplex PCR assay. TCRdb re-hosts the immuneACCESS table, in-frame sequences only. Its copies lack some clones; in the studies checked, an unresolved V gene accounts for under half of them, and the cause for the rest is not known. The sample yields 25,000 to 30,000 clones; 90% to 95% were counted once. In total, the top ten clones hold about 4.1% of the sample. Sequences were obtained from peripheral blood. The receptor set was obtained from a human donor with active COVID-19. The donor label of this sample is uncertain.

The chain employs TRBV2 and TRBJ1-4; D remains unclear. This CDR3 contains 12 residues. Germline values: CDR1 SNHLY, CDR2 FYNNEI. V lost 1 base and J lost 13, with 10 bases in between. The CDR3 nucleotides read TGTGCCAGCAGTGAAGTGTGGGCGCCACTGTTTTTT. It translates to CASSEVWAPLFF.

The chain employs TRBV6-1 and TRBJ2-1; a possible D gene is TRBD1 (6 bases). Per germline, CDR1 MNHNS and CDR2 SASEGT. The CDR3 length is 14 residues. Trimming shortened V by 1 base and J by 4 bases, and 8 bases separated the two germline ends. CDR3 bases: TGTGCCAGCAGTGAAGACAGGGCATACAATGAGCAGTTCTTC. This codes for CASSEDRAYNEQFF.

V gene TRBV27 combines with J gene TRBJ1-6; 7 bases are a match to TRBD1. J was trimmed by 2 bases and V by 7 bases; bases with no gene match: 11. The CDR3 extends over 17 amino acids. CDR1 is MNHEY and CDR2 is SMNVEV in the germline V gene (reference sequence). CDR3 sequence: CASTLRGGITYNSPLHF. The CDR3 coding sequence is TGTGCCAGCACCTTACGAGGGGGCATCACCTATAATTCACCCCTCCACTTT.

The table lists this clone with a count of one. The CDR3 nucleotides are TGCGCCAGCAGCTTGGAGGGGGAGGGCTACACCTTC. Translating gives CASSLEGEGYTF. The rearrangement joins TRBV5-1 to TRBJ1-2, with a tentative D call TRBD1 (6 bases). This CDR3 comprises 12 residues. Germline V CDR1 and CDR2: SGHRS, YFSETQ. Trimming pared 0 bases from V and 8 bases from J, leaving 8 bases between.

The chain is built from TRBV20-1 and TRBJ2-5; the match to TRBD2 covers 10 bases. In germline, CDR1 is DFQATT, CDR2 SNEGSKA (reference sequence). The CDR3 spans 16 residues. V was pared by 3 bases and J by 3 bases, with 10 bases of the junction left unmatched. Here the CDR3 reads CSASASGGLTKETQYF. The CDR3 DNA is TGCAGTGCTAGTGCTAGCGGGGGCCTAACGAAAGAGACCCAGTACTTC.

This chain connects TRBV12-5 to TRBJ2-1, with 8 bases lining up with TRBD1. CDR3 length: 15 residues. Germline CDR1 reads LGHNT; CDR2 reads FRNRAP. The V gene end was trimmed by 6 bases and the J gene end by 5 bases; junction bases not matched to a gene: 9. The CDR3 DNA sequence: TGTGCTAGTGGCCCCGGGACAGGAAAAAACAATGAGCAGTTCTTC. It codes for CASGPGTGKNNEQFF.

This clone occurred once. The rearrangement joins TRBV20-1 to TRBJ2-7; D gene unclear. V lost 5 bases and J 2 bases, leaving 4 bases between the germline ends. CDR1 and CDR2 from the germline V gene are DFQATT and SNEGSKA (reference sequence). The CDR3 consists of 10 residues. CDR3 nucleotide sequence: TGCAGTGCTGGCCCCTACGAGCAGTACTTC. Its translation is CSAGPYEQYF.

The CDR3 DNA reads as TGTGCCATCAAGCCTAGCGGGAACAATGAGCAGTTCTTC. Protein: CAIKPSGNNEQFF. V and J are TRBV10-3 and TRBJ2-1; 9 bases align to TRBD2. This CDR3 contains 13 residues. Germline CDR1 and CDR2: ENHRY and SYGVKD. V gave up 7 bases and J gave up 5 bases; unmatched junction bases: 3.

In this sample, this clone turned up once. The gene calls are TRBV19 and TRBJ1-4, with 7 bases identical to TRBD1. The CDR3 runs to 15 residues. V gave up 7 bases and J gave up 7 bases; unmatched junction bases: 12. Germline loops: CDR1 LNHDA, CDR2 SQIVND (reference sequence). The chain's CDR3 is CASKSNRGSSEKLFF. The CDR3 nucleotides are TGTGCCAGTAAATCAAACAGGGGCTCGAGTGAAAAACTGTTTTTT.

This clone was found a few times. CDR3 in amino acids: CSVNVEGRISFEQYF. In nucleotides, the CDR3 is TGCAGCGTTAATGTGGAGGGCCGAATTTCATTCGAGCAGTACTTC. This sequence joins TRBV29-1 and TRBJ2-7; D possibly corresponds to TRBD2 (6 bases). Between the trimmed V and J ends, which lost 5 bases and 6 bases, there was a span of 23 bases. Looked up from germline, CDR1 is SQVTM and CDR2 is ANQGSEA. This CDR3 is built from 15 residues.

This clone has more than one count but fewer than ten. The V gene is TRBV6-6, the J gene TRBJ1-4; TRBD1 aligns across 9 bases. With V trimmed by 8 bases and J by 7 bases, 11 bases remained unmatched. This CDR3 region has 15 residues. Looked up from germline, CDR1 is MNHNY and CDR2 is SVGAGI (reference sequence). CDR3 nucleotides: TGTGCCAGCTCCGACAGGGGGAATGGCGTTGAAAAACTGTTTTTT. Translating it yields CASSDRGNGVEKLFF.

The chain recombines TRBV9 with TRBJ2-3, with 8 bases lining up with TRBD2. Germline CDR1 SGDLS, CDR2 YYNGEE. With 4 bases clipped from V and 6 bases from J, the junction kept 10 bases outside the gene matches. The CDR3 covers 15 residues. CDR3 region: CASSRNGGDGDTQYF. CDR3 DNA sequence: TGTGCCAGCAGCCGAAACGGGGGGGACGGTGATACGCAGTATTTT.

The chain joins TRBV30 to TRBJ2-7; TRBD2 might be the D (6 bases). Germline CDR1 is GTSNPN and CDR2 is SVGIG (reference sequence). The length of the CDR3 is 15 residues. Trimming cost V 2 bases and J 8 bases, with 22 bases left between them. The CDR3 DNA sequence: TGTGCCTGGAGTCCACGGGTCGGGGGTCCCCTCCAGCAGTACTTC. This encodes CAWSPRVGGPLQQYF. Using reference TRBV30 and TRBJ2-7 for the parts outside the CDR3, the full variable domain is SQTIHQWPATLVQPVGSPLSLECTVEGTSNPNLYWYRQAAGRGLQLLFYSVGIGQISSEVPQNLSASRPQDRQFILSSKKLLLSDSGFYLCAWSPRVGGPLQQYFGPGTRLTVT.

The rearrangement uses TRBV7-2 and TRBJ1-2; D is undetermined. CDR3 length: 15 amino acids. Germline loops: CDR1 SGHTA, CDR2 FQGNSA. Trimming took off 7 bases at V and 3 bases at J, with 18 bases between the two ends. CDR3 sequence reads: CASNNLREYDYGYTF. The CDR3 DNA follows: TGTGCCAGCAACAACCTCCGGGAGTACGACTATGGCTACACCTTC.

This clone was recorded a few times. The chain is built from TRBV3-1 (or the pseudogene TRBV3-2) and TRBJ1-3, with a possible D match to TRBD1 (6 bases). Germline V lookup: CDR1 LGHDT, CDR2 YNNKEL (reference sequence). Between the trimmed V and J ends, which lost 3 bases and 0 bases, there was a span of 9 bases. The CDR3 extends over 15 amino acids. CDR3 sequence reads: CASSHRGSSGNTIYF. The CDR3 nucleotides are TGTGCCAGCAGCCACAGGGGTAGCTCTGGAAACACCATATATTTT.

CDR3 nucleotide sequence: TGTGCCAGCAGCTTAAGATCCGGGACAGGGACCGGGGAGCTGTTTTTT. This sequence encodes CASSLRSGTGTGELFF. The chain is built from TRBV5-6 and TRBJ2-2; 9 bases fit TRBD1. The V and J ends lost 2 bases and 5 bases, in that order; junction bases with no gene match: 7. Germline V CDR1 and CDR2: SGHDT, YYEEEE. There are 16 residues in the CDR3.

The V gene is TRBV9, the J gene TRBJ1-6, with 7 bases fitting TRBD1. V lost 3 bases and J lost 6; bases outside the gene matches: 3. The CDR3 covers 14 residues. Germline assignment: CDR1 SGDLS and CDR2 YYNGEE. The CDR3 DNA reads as TGTGCCAGCAGCGGGGGACAGTCTAATTCACCCCTCCACTTT. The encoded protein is CASSGGQSNSPLHF.

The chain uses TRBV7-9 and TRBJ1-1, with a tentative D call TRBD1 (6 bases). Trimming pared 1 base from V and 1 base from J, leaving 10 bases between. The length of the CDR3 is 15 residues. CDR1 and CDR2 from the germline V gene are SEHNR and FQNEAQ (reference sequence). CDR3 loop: CASSLGRGQNTEAFF. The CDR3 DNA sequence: TGTGCCAGCAGCTTAGGAAGGGGACAGAACACTGAAGCTTTCTTT.

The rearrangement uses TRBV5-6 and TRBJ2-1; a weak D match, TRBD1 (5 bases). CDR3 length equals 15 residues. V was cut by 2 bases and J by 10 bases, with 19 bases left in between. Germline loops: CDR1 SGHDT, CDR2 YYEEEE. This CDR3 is CASSFGHLDTMEQFF. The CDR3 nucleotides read TGTGCCAGCAGCTTTGGACACTTGGATACGATGGAGCAGTTCTTC.

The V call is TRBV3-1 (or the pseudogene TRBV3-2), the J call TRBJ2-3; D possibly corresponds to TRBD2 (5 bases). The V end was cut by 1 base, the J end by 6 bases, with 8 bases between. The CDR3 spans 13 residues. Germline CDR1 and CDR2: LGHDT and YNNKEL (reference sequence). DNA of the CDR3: TGTGCCAGCAGCCAAGGACGCGGGGATACGCAGTATTTT. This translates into CASSQGRGDTQYF.

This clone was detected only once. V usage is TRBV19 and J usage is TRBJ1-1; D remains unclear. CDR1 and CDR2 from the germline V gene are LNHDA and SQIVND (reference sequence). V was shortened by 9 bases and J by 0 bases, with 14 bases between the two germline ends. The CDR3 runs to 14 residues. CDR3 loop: CASRPGLVNTEAFF. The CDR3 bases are TGTGCCAGCCGACCGGGTCTAGTGAACACTGAAGCTTTCTTT.

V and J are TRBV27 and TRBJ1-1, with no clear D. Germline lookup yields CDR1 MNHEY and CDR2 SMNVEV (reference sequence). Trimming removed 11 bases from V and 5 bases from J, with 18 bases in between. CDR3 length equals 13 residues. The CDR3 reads CAPTRGRRTEAFF. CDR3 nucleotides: TGTGCCCCCACCCGAGGGAGGAGGACTGAAGCTTTCTTT.

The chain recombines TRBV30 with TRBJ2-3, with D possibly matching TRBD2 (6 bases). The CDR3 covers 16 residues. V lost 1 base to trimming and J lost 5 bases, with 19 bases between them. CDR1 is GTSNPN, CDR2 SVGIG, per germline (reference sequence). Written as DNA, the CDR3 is TGTGCCTGGAGTGGCCTCGGAGCGGGTGGAAGAGATACGCAGTATTTT. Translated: CAWSGLGAGGRDTQYF.

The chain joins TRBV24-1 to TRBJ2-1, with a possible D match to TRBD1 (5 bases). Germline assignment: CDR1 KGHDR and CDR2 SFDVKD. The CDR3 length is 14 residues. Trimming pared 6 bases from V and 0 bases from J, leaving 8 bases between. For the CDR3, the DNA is TGTGCCACCAGTCAGGGTAGCTCCTACAATGAGCAGTTCTTC. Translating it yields CATSQGSSYNEQFF.

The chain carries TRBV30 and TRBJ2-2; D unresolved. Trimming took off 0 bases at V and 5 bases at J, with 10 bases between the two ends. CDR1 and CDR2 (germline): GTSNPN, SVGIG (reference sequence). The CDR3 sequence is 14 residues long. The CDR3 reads CAWSVRVGTGELFF. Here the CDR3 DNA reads TGTGCCTGGAGTGTACGGGTTGGGACCGGGGAGCTGTTTTTT.